The rows below give T cell receptor beta chains drawn from one sample of a study of blood T cell repertoires in COVID-19. Generated by immunoSEQ multiplex PCR, the TCRdb table keeps only in-frame clones and is missing some. Of 95,000 to 150,000 clones listed, approximately 90% were seen once; the top ten hold approximately 1.5%. The sample consisted of peripheral blood. The receptors come from a human donor in a cohort sampled during active COVID-19. Each CDR3 is given with its conserved first and last residue. The order of the fields is D gene, J gene, V gene, clone size, CDR3 length, CDR3 protein, CDR3 DNA. The D gene is left open where the match is weak. For some rows the clone size is stated as once, few or many, or as a class when expanded; others skip it.

NA,TRBJ2-1,TRBV10-3,NA,14,CAISESDRYNEQFF,TGTGCCATCAGTGAGTCCGACAGGTACAATGAGCAGTTCTTC
TRBD1,TRBJ1-5,TRBV28,few,15,CASDTNSQGRQPQHF,TGTGCCAGCGACACTAACTCACAGGGGAGGCAGCCCCAGCATTTT
TRBD2,TRBJ2-1,TRBV5-1,NA,18,CASSLAMRTLAGLNEQFF,TGCGCCAGCAGCTTGGCAATGCGAACGCTAGCGGGATTAAATGAGCAGTTCTTC
NA,TRBJ2-3,TRBV20-1,once,13,CSASIPDTDTQYF,TGCAGTGCTAGTATCCCAGACACAGATACGCAGTATTTT
TRBD2,TRBJ2-2,TRBV3-1/TRBV3-2,NA,16,CASSGRGGANTGELFF,TGTGCCAGCAGCGGACGCGGGGGGGCCAACACCGGGGAGCTGTTTTTT
TRBD1,TRBJ2-7,TRBV3-1/TRBV3-2,NA,14,CASSPWTGGYEQYF,TGTGCCAGCAGCCCCTGGACAGGAGGCTACGAGCAGTACTTC
NA,TRBJ1-2,TRBV3-1/TRBV3-2,NA,14,CASSQDQGFYGYTF,TGTGCCAGCAGCCAAGATCAGGGATTCTATGGCTACACCTTC
TRBD1,TRBJ1-3,TRBV5-1,NA,14,CASSVTGEGNTIYF,TGCGCCAGCAGCGTCACAGGGGAGGGAAACACCATATATTTT
TRBD1,TRBJ1-2,TRBV5-6,NA,14,CASSWARTGDGYTF,TGTGCCAGCAGCTGGGCCAGGACAGGGGATGGCTACACCTTC
TRBD1,TRBJ1-3,TRBV27,few,16,CASSSRQGISGNTIYF,TGTGCCAGCAGTTCCCGACAGGGAATCTCTGGAAACACCATATATTTT
TRBD2,TRBJ2-3,TRBV19,once,17,CASSIGHSTGGKDTQYF,TGTGCCAGTAGTATTGGCCACTCAACGGGGGGAAAAGATACGCAGTATTTT
NA,TRBJ2-1,TRBV9,NA,14,CASSVGGDYNEQFF,TGTGCCAGCAGCGTAGGGGGGGATTACAATGAGCAGTTCTTC
TRBD1,TRBJ1-2,TRBV30,NA,17,CAWSPKGQASQDYGYTF,TGTGCCTGGAGTCCCAAGGGACAGGCCTCCCAGGACTATGGCTACACCTTC
TRBD1,TRBJ2-5,TRBV5-1,NA,14,CASSLVGQQETQYF,TGCGCCAGCAGCTTGGTGGGACAGCAAGAGACCCAGTACTTC
TRBD1,TRBJ1-4,TRBV5-1,NA,14,CASRSGTGVEKLFF,TGCGCCAGCAGGTCCGGGACAGGGGTTGAAAAACTGTTTTTT
NA,TRBJ1-1,TRBV19,NA,12,CASSIGNTEAFF,TGTGCCAGTAGTATCGGGAACACTGAAGCTTTCTTT
NA,TRBJ2-3,TRBV5-4,NA,16,CASSLVAGPLTDTQYF,TGTGCCAGCAGCTTGGTTGCGGGGCCCCTCACAGATACGCAGTATTTT
TRBD1,TRBJ1-5,TRBV19,NA,16,CASSVRGTDGLQPQHF,TGTGCCAGTAGCGTACGAGGGACAGATGGGCTTCAGCCCCAGCATTTT
TRBD2,TRBJ2-5,TRBV29-1,NA,15,CSVEGLAGVVETQYF,TGCAGCGTGGAGGGACTAGCGGGAGTTGTGGAGACCCAGTACTTC
TRBD1,TRBJ2-5,TRBV5-1,NA,13,CATQTGGGETQYF,TGCGCCACCCAAACAGGGGGCGGGGAGACCCAGTACTTC
TRBD2,TRBJ2-3,TRBV30,NA,14,CAWKSAGPPDTQYF,TGTGCCTGGAAATCAGCGGGGCCCCCAGATACGCAGTATTTT
NA,TRBJ1-4,TRBV9,NA,15,CASSVVGGTNEKLFF,TGTGCCAGCAGCGTAGTGGGGGGAACTAATGAAAAACTGTTTTTT
TRBD1,TRBJ2-3,TRBV28,NA,14,CASSLYRGVNTQYF,TGTGCCAGCAGTTTATACAGGGGGGTGAATACGCAGTATTTT
NA,TRBJ2-5,TRBV5-4,NA,14,CASRRDSMGETQYF,TGTGCCAGCAGGCGGGACTCGATGGGGGAGACCCAGTACTTC
NA,TRBJ1-5,TRBV21-1,NA,16,CASNPGDRDSNQPQHF,TGTGCCAGCAACCCGGGGGACAGGGATAGCAATCAGCCCCAGCATTTT
NA,TRBJ2-1,TRBV11-2,NA,13,CASSLQRGSEQFF,TGTGCCAGCAGCTTACAGCGCGGCAGTGAGCAGTTCTTC
NA,TRBJ2-1,TRBV12-3/TRBV12-4,NA,12,CASRGGDGEQFF,TGTGCCAGCAGAGGAGGGGACGGGGAGCAGTTCTTC
NA,TRBJ1-4,TRBV7-9,NA,15,CASSLGGAINEKLFF,TGTGCCAGCAGCTTAGGTGGGGCCATTAATGAAAAACTGTTTTTT
NA,TRBJ2-4,TRBV21-1,NA,19,CASSSTSGFSPRDKNIQYF,TGTGCCAGCAGCTCGACTAGCGGGTTTTCCCCGCGGGACAAAAACATTCAGTACTTC
NA,TRBJ1-2,TRBV19,NA,14,CASSIGSTNYGYTF,TGTGCCAGTAGCATCGGTTCAACGAACTATGGCTACACCTTC
NA,TRBJ2-7,TRBV7-2,NA,14,CASSLGLSGDEQYF,TGTGCCAGCAGCTTAGGGCTCTCCGGAGACGAGCAGTACTTC
NA,TRBJ1-4,TRBV6-2/TRBV6-3,NA,16,CASSPDHSGRKEKLFF,TGTGCCAGCAGCCCTGATCACTCGGGTCGAAAGGAAAAACTGTTTTTT
NA,TRBJ2-5,TRBV5-1,once,13,CASSFGGTETQYF,TGCGCCAGCAGCTTTGGAGGGACGGAGACCCAGTACTTC
NA,TRBJ2-5,TRBV19,NA,12,CASTSDQETQYF,TGTGCCAGTACGTCCGACCAAGAGACCCAGTACTTC
NA,TRBJ2-3,TRBV2,once,14,CASHRQRTTDTQYF,TGTGCCAGCCATAGACAGAGGACCACAGATACGCAGTATTTT
NA,TRBJ2-7,TRBV19,NA,16,CASSALGLTISYEQYF,TGTGCCAGTAGTGCACTCGGACTCACGATCTCCTACGAGCAGTACTTC
TRBD1,TRBJ2-1,TRBV19,NA,14,CASSRDRVRNEQFF,TGTGCCAGTAGCCGGGACAGGGTGAGGAATGAGCAGTTCTTC
NA,TRBJ2-7,TRBV4-1,few,17,CASSQASSGVSSYEQYF,TGCGCCAGCAGCCAAGCTTCCTCGGGAGTTAGCTCCTACGAGCAGTACTTC
NA,TRBJ1-1,TRBV11-3,NA,13,CASSLDRRSEAFF,TGTGCCAGCAGCTTAGATCGCCGGTCTGAAGCTTTCTTT
TRBD1,TRBJ1-3,TRBV3-1/TRBV3-2,NA,16,CASSHFDRDSGNTIYF,TGTGCCAGCAGCCATTTCGACAGGGACTCTGGAAACACCATATATTTT
NA,TRBJ1-1,TRBV5-1,NA,14,CASSLGAENTEAFF,TGCGCCAGCAGCTTGGGGGCAGAGAACACTGAAGCTTTCTTT
TRBD2,TRBJ2-3,TRBV2,NA,15,CASNGLAGLTDTQYF,TGTGCCAGCAACGGACTAGCGGGACTCACAGATACGCAGTATTTT
NA,TRBJ2-3,TRBV5-6,NA,14,CASSLGLGTDTQYF,TGTGCCAGCAGCTTGGGACTAGGCACAGATACGCAGTATTTT
NA,TRBJ2-3,TRBV29-1,NA,13,CSVEAYSTDTQYF,TGCAGCGTTGAAGCCTATAGCACAGATACGCAGTATTTT
NA,TRBJ2-7,TRBV29-1,NA,13,CSVRMGLTYEQYF,TGCAGCGTTCGAATGGGCTTAACCTACGAGCAGTACTTC
NA,TRBJ2-3,TRBV5-1,once,15,CASSRDGGPTDTQYF,TGCGCCAGCAGCCGCGACGGGGGGCCCACAGATACGCAGTATTTT
TRBD2,TRBJ2-7,TRBV28,once,14,CATHNSGGLLEQYF,TGTGCCACCCATAATTCGGGGGGACTCCTCGAGCAGTACTTC
TRBD2,TRBJ2-5,TRBV19,NA,16,CASSTGLAGGQETQYF,TGTGCCAGTAGTACCGGACTAGCGGGGGGGCAAGAGACCCAGTACTTC
TRBD1,TRBJ2-3,TRBV5-5,NA,19,CASSGGTGTPGSPLDTQYF,TGTGCCAGCAGCGGGGGGACAGGGACCCCAGGTAGCCCTCTCGATACGCAGTATTTT
TRBD1,TRBJ2-5,TRBV9,NA,14,CASSVGQGRETQYF,TGTGCCAGCAGCGTAGGACAGGGGCGGGAGACCCAGTACTTC
NA,TRBJ2-5,TRBV11-2,NA,14,CASSPYRIQETQYF,TGTGCCAGCAGCCCCTACAGGATACAAGAGACCCAGTACTTC
NA,TRBJ1-3,TRBV11-2,NA,14,CASSLGGAGNTIYF,TGTGCCAGCAGCTTAGGAGGAGCTGGAAACACCATATATTTT
NA,TRBJ2-7,TRBV6-5,NA,15,CASRVLQGNHYEQYF,TGTGCCAGCAGGGTGCTACAGGGTAATCACTACGAGCAGTACTTC
TRBD2,TRBJ2-5,TRBV4-2,NA,18,CASSAGLAGARVEETQYF,TGTGCCAGCAGCGCCGGACTAGCGGGGGCGAGGGTGGAAGAGACCCAGTACTTC